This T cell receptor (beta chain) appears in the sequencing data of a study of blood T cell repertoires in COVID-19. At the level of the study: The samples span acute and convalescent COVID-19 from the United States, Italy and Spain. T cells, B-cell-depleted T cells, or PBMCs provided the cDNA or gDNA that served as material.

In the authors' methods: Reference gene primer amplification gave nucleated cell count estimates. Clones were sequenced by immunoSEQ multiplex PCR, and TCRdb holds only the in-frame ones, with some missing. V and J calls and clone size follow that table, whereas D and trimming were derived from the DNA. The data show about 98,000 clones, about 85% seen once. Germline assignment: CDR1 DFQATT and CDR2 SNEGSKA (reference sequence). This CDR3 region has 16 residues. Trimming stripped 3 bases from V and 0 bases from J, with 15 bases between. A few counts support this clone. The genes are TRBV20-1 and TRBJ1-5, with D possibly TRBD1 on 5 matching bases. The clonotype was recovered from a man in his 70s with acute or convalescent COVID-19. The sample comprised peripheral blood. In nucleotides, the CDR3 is TGCAGTGCTAGTAGCAGGGCTTTTCCTAGCAATCAGCCCCAGCATTTT. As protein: CSASSRAFPSNQPQHF.